Reported below is one T cell receptor (beta chain). V lost 8 bases and J lost 7; bases outside the gene matches: 12. CDR3 length: 14 amino acids. Looked up from germline, CDR1 is MNHEY and CDR2 is SVGAGI. This sample was taken from a study of blood T cell repertoires in COVID-19. Using immunoSEQ multiplex PCR, the repertoire was profiled, and TCRdb retains in-frame clones only, with some absent. The sample yields around 180,000 clones, 76% seen once. The source of this sequence is a woman between 45 and 60 years old with acute COVID-19. Sequencing input: PBMCs or T cells enriched from blood (not recorded which). V is TRBV6-5 and J is TRBJ2-3; 7 bases are a match to TRBD1. CDR3 sequence (DNA): TGTGCCAGCCCGGGACAGCCGACCCTTAATACGCAGTATTTT. As protein: CASPGQPTLNTQYF.